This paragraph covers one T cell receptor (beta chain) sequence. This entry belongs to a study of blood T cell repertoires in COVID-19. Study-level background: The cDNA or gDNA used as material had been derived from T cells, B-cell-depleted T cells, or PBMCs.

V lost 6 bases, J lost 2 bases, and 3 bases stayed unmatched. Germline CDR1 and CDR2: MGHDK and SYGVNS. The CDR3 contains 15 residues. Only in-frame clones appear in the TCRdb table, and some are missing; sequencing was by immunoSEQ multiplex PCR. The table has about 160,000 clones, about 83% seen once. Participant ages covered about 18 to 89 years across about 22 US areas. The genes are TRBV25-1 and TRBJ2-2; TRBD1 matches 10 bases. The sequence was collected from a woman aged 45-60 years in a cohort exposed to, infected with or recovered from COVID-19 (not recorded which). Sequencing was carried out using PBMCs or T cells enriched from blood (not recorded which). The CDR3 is CASSRQGANTGELFF. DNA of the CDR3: TGTGCCAGCAGCCGACAGGGGGCTAACACCGGGGAGCTGTTTTTT.